The rows below give T cell receptor beta chains drawn from one sample of a study of cytomegalovirus exposure and HLA in healthy donors. Clones were sequenced by immunoSEQ multiplex PCR, and TCRdb holds only the in-frame ones, with some missing. There are a few hundred thousand clones in the sample; nearly 90% occur only once, and roughly 0.38% lies in the top ten. The sequenced material came from PBMCs. The receptors stem from a woman aged 18-35 years in good health and CMV-seronegative. Each CDR3 is given with its conserved first and last residue.

>15|TRBJ1-6|TRBV4-1
CASSQDRAGNSPLHF
>13|TRBJ2-5|TRBV7-3
CASSPRGGETQYF
>15|TRBJ1-2|TRBV10-3
CAISEPDRYYYGYTF
>15|TRBJ1-5|TRBV6-1
CASSDYEGISWPQHF
>16|TRBJ1-1|TRBV4-1
CASSHVAKGPYTEAFF
>18|TRBJ2-1|TRBV7-6
CASSPLITQGSSYNEQFF
>12|TRBJ1-5|TRBV6-6
CAGGRSNQPQHF
>14|TRBJ2-2|TRBV7-6
CASSLRADERELFF
>15|TRBJ1-6|TRBV18
CASSKRQGNDSPLHF
>15|TRBJ2-3|TRBV27
CASSLSSWATDTQYF
>14|TRBJ2-5|TRBV27
CASSSAGREETQYF
>16|TRBJ1-4|TRBV27
CASSFTRTGEIEKLFF
>14|TRBJ1-5|TRBV25-1
CASTPTGFNQPQHF
>15|TRBJ2-5|TRBV7-2
CASSLGTGQQETQYF
>13|TRBJ1-1|TRBV5-1
CASSTEGGTEAFF
>15|TRBJ1-6|TRBV5-5
CASRATGTDYSPLHF
>12|TRBJ2-7|TRBV7-9
CASSLSLYEQYF
>15|TRBJ2-1|TRBV4-3
CASSQGTGGYNEQFF
>14|TRBJ1-2|TRBV7-2
CASSFQGRGYGYTF
>14|TRBJ1-1|TRBV2
CASSPLTGMTEAFF
>16|TRBJ2-1|TRBV13
CASSLGRGGAYNEQFF
>16|TRBJ1-4|TRBV28
CATDRRAGVANEKLFF